This T cell receptor beta chain came from a study of vaccination and CD4 T cells after COVID-19 (dated 2022 in TCRdb). In terms of the full investigation: Convalescent patients had a positive SARS-CoV-2 result on nasal swab PCR, and of these patients, fewer than ten had mild disease and one had severe disease. Post-vaccine blood samples were obtained a median of approximately 74 days after the second vaccine dose, with a range of 14 to 241 days. The convalescent cohort comprised six males and four females, including two Hispanic individuals, seven Caucasians, two Asians and one multiracial person. Post-COVID blood samples were collected from convalescent patients a median of approximately 93 days after diagnosis, with a range of roughly 35 to 170 days. In 10 COVID-19 convalescent patients and 4 infection-naive healthy vaccine recipients, the spike-specific CD4+ TCR repertoire before mRNA vaccination was compared with the repertoire after mRNA vaccination. The cultures were stimulated with overlapping spike peptide pools from SARS-CoV-2 and from the common cold coronaviruses HCoV-NL63, HCoV-OC43 and HCoV-229E. Control cultures received a CEFX viral epitope pool as the positive control, an HIV-1 Nef peptide pool as the negative control, or no peptide. Participants got two doses of the Pfizer-BioNTech BNT162b2 vaccine (n=8) or two doses of the Moderna mRNA-1273 vaccine (n=2). Points the paper makes about the study in general: The median count of SARS-CoV-2-reactive clonotypes went up from around 21 after infection to 35 to 40 after vaccination, although the change was not significant. In convalescent patients, nearly all vaccine-specific clones (304 of 307) were found to be mono-reactive for SARS-CoV-2 spike rather than cross-reactive with common cold coronaviruses. Among convalescent patients, a median roughly 90% of the SARS-CoV-2-reactive clones seen after vaccination appeared only after vaccination, which suggests priming specific to the vaccine. Relatively few convalescent patients were included in the study, and early timepoints after natural infection were not analyzed.

The library came from PCR. DNA from cultured CD4+ T cells underwent TCR sequencing with the Oncomine TCR Beta short-read assay at the Johns Hopkins FTIC core. The QIAamp micro DNA kit was used to extract genomic DNA from the cultured CD4+ T cells. Oncomine TCR Beta libraries made from cultured CD4+ T cells were pooled using unique dual indexes and sequenced on an Illumina iSeq 100. Regarding the original processing steps: Non-productive sequences were filtered out, and CDR3s that did not start with C, did not end with F or W, or were shorter than 7 amino acids were discarded. The MANAFEST web application identified antigen-specific clonotypes by comparing peptide-stimulated wells against reference wells and other culture wells. To be called positive, a clone needed an FDR below 0.05, an odds ratio above 5, and a productive frequency above 0.1% in at least two of three replicate wells. Cross-reactive clonotypes were defined as significantly expanded in both SARS-CoV-2 spike wells and at least one common cold coronavirus spike condition. Using R version 3.6.1, CDR3 homology was evaluated through Levenshtein distances (stringdist) along with unrooted phylogenetic trees (ape). TCRdb reprocessing: public reads trimmed at Q25 with fastp, clones called with MiXCR, in-frame beta chains kept. Each CDR3 protein appears once, grouped with its most common genes and DNA. Here the V and J calls rest on TCRdb's processing, not on the authors' analysis. The sample profile shows about 22,000 distinct CDR3 sequences; 32% of them were found once. In total, the top ten clones hold approximately 13% of the sample.

Comment on this clonotype: The specificity of this receptor is unknown. Nothing much larger sits one base from this clone, and base qualities are not available.

The intended sense of this specimen's treatment or condition label: roughly ten-day PBMC culture with coronavirus spike peptide pools or control peptides (ViraFEST assay). The ViraFEST assay was used in the study, in which antigen-specific T cells were expanded with peptide pools and expanded clonotypes were subsequently identified by TCR sequencing. The positive SARS-CoV-2 PCR tests of the convalescent patients were dated from March to December 2020, before the Alpha, Beta and Delta variants emerged in the United States. Each well held about 2 million PBMCs cultured in IMDM containing approximately 5% human AB serum and 9 to 10 IU/ml IL-2, with 8 to 10 ug/ml peptide pools added. On days 3 and 7, half of the culture medium was replaced with fresh IL-2-containing medium. After about nine days of culture, CD4+ T cells were isolated by negative selection with the EasySep CD4+ T cell isolation kit. PBMCs were separated from whole blood using Ficoll-Paque Plus gradient centrifugation and then either used fresh or cryopreserved at -140C. In general, triplicate wells were set up for every culture condition.

Spanning cysteine to phenylalanine, the CDR3 consists of 13 amino acids. The read is trimmed to its CDR3 DNA, 39 bases read in frame from base 1. In the germline V gene, CDR1 corresponds to MGHDK and CDR2 to SYGVNS. After removal of 8 bases from V and 4 bases from J, the junction retains 7 bases not matched to a gene. The material sequenced was cultured CD4+ T cells from blood. The rearrangement joined TRBV25-1 to TRBJ1-2; the junction holds 7 bases that match TRBD1. The origin of this receptor is a human donor with COVID-19. DNA sequence: TGTGCCAGCTCCAAGCAGGGGGTCTATGGCTACACCTTC. The translation is CASSKQGVYGYTF.